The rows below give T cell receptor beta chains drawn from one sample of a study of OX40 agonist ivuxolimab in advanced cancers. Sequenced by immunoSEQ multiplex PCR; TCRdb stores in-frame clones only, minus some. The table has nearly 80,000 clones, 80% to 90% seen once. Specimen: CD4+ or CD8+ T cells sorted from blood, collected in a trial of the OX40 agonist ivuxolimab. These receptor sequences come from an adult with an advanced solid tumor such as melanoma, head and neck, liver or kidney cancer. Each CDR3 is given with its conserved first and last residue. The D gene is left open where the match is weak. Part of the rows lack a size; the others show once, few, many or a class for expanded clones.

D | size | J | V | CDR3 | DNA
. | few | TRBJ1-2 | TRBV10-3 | CAISETAGGQGYGYTF | TGTGCCATCAGTGAGACAGCCGGGGGGCAAGGCTATGGCTACACCTTC
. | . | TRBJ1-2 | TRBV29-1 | CSVVEGPSGYTF | TGCAGCGTTGTTGAAGGCCCAAGTGGCTACACCTTC
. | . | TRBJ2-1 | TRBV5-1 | CASSLFIGDNEQFF | TGCGCCAGCAGCTTGTTTATAGGGGACAATGAGCAGTTCTTC
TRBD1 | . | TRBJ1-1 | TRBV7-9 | CASSRTGQGYTEAFF | TGTGCCAGCAGCCGAACGGGACAGGGGTATACTGAAGCTTTCTTT
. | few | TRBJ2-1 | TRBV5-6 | CASSLGQRRRNEQFF | TGTGCCAGCAGCTTGGGACAAAGGAGAAGGAATGAGCAGTTCTTC
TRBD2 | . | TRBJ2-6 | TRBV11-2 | CASSYRERGSSGANVLTF | TGTGCCAGCAGCTACCGGGAGCGGGGGAGCTCTGGGGCCAACGTCCTGACTTTC
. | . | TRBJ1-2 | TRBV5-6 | CASSLPEGRFYGYTF | TGTGCCAGCAGCTTGCCAGAAGGAAGGTTCTATGGCTACACCTTC
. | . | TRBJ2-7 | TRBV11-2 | CASSLGTGASYEQYF | TGTGCCAGCAGCTTAGGTACCGGGGCCTCCTACGAGCAGTACTTC
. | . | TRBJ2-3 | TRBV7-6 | CASGGRPDTQYF | TGTGCCAGTGGGGGGAGGCCAGATACGCAGTATTTT
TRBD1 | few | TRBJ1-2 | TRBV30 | CAWSLSGTGRVAGGYTF | TGTGCCTGGAGTTTATCCGGGACAGGGAGGGTAGCGGGTGGCTACACCTTC
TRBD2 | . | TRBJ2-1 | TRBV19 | CASTMRTSQGNEQFF | TGTGCCAGTACCATGCGGACTAGCCAAGGCAATGAGCAGTTCTTC
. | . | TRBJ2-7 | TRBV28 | CASSDGTLGFRGQYF | TGTGCCAGCAGTGATGGGACCCTCGGTTTTCGAGGGCAGTACTTC
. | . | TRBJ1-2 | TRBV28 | CASSPLGVPANYGYTF | TGTGCCAGCAGTCCCTTGGGAGTCCCAGCTAACTATGGCTACACCTTC
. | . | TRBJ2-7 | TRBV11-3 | CASSLVAGPYYEQYF | TGTGCCAGCAGCTTAGTGGCGGGACCATATTACGAGCAGTACTTC
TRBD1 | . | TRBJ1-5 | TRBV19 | CASRPQGTNSNQPQHF | TGTGCCAGTAGACCACAGGGGACTAATAGCAATCAGCCCCAGCATTTT
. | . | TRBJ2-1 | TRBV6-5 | CASSSPTVTHNEQFF | TGTGCCAGCAGTTCCCCGACAGTAACCCACAATGAGCAGTTCTTC
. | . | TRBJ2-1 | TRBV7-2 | CASSSRGRGWGNEQFF | TGTGCCAGCAGCTCCCGGGGAAGGGGGTGGGGGAATGAGCAGTTCTTC
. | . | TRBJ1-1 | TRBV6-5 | CASRDSMNTEAFF | TGTGCCAGCAGGGACAGCATGAACACTGAAGCTTTCTTT
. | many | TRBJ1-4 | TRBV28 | CASSLTRNEKLFF | TGTGCCAGCAGTTTAACAAGAAATGAAAAACTGTTTTTT
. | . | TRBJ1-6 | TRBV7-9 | CASSLDGRGESPLHF | TGTGCCAGCAGCTTGGACGGCAGGGGAGAGTCACCCCTCCACTTT
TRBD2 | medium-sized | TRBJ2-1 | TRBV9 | CASSLSLAGGLYEQFF | TGTGCCAGCAGCCTCTCACTAGCGGGGGGTCTCTATGAGCAGTTCTTC
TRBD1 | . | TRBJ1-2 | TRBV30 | CAWSRQGVNYGYTF | TGTGCCTGGAGTAGACAGGGCGTTAACTATGGCTACACCTTC
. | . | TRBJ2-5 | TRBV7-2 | CASSSPNQETQYF | TGTGCCAGCAGCTCCCCCAATCAAGAGACCCAGTACTTC
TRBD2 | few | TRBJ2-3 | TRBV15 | CATSRTSGGQGPTDTQYF | TGTGCCACCAGCAGAACAAGCGGGGGGCAGGGGCCCACAGATACGCAGTATTTT
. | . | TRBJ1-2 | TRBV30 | CAWSVSSRVFGYTF | TGTGCCTGGAGTGTAAGTTCAAGGGTTTTTGGCTACACCTTC
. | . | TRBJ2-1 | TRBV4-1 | CASSSRQENYNEQFF | TGCGCCAGCAGCTCCCGACAGGAGAACTACAATGAGCAGTTCTTC
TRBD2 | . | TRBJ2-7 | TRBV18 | CASSRGLAGSPYEQYF | TGTGCCAGCTCACGCGGACTAGCGGGATCCCCCTACGAGCAGTACTTC
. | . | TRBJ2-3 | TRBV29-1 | CSVEDRQGWADTQYF | TGCAGCGTTGAAGATCGGCAGGGATGGGCAGATACGCAGTATTTT
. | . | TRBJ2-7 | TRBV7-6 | CASAQTGPYEQYF | TGTGCCAGCGCCCAAACAGGCCCCTACGAGCAGTACTTC
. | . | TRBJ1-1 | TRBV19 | CASSIRGGTNTEAFF | TGTGCCAGTAGTATAAGGGGGGGTACGAACACTGAAGCTTTCTTT
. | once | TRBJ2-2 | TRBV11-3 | CASSPWRGTGELFF | TGTGCCAGCAGCCCCTGGAGGGGAACCGGGGAGCTGTTTTTT
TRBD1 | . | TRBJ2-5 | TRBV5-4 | CASSLPGQGFQETQYF | TGTGCCAGCAGCTTACCGGGACAGGGGTTCCAAGAGACCCAGTACTTC
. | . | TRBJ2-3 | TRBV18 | CASSPRGDGDTQYF | TGTGCCAGCTCACCACGTGGGGACGGAGATACGCAGTATTTT
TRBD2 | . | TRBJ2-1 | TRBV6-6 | CASSPGTSGTEQFF | TGTGCCAGCAGCCCCGGGACTAGCGGGACTGAGCAGTTCTTC
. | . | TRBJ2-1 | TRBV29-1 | CSVDRDSPYNEQFF | TGCAGCGTGGACCGGGATTCTCCATACAATGAGCAGTTCTTC
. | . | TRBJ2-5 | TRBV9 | CASSVAPGVETQYF | TGTGCCAGCAGCGTAGCGCCGGGTGTCGAGACCCAGTACTTC
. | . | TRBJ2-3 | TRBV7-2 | CASSLVADTDTQYF | TGTGCCAGCAGCTTAGTTGCGGACACAGATACGCAGTATTTT
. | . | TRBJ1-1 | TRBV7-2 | CASTSPWGAAEAFF | TGTGCCAGCACCTCCCCGTGGGGGGCGGCGGAAGCTTTCTTT
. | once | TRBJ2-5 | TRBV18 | CASSPPGVETQYF | TGTGCCAGCTCACCACCTGGGGTGGAGACCCAGTACTTC
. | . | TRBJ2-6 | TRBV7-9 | CASSPARAGANVLTF | TGTGCCAGCAGCCCGGCGAGGGCCGGGGCCAACGTCCTGACTTTC
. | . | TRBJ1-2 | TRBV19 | CASDERGNYGYTF | TGTGCCAGTGATGAGCGGGGGAACTATGGCTACACCTTC
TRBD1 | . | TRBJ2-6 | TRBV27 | CASRADRDRGANVLTF | TGTGCCAGCAGGGCCGACAGGGACAGGGGGGCCAACGTCCTGACTTTC
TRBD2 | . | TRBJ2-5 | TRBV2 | CASSDPTSGGQEETQYF | TGTGCCAGCAGTGACCCTACTAGCGGGGGGCAGGAAGAGACCCAGTACTTC
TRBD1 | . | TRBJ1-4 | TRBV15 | CATSSPDRGNEKLFF | TGTGCCACCAGCAGCCCCGACAGGGGGAACGAAAAACTGTTTTTT
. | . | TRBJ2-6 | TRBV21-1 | CASSKEVQGYPGANVLTF | TGTGCCAGCAGCAAAGAAGTCCAGGGGTACCCTGGGGCCAACGTCCTGACTTTC